The T cell receptor (beta chain) under discussion was sequenced for a study of Graves' ophthalmopathy and Graves' hyperthyroidism. Study findings and constraints: Most thyroid clonotypes expanded beyond 0.001 frequency were also found in blood.

For repertoire sequencing, the TCR beta CDR3 regions were amplified from RNA transcripts. RT-PCR in the first round used HTBI primers; a second-round multiplex PCR followed. TCRdb reprocessed the multiplex PCR reads via MiXCR and lists one record per CDR3 protein. The data show approximately 460,000 distinct CDR3 sequences, about an eighth seen once. Ineligible for inclusion were patients with other autoimmune diseases, uncontrolled infections, pregnancy or lactation. The evidence that diagnosis relied on was clinical symptoms, serum thyroxine, TRAb, thyroid ultrasound and orbital computed tomography. Ten or more counts support this clonotype. Its matching antigen is unknown. This sequence was found in a woman aged 25-40 years with Graves' ophthalmopathy. The sample consisted of blood.

The CDR3: CSAPGARGYTF. CDR3 sequence (DNA): TGCAGTGCCCCGGGGGCTCGGGGCTACACCTTC. The V and J genes are TRBV20-1 and TRBJ1-2, with D perhaps matching TRBD1 (6 bases). Germline values: CDR1 DFQATT, CDR2 SNEGSKA (reference sequence). V was trimmed by 6 bases and J by 8 bases, leaving 13 bases between them. The CDR3 length is 11 residues.